This passage covers 7 T cell receptor beta chains from one sample sequenced in a study of response to subunit inactivated influenza vaccine. TCRdb reprocessed the RT-PCR reads with MiXCR, giving one entry per CDR3 protein. The repertoire holds roughly 460,000 distinct CDR3 sequences, with roughly 9.8% as singletons. The sample consisted of PBMCs from blood, taken around seven weeks after vaccination. The receptors shown here come from a middle-aged man who received an inactivated influenza vaccine.

This clonotype was found a few times. This rearrangement joins TRBV29-1 to TRBJ2-7; TRBD1 matches 9 bases. Germline values: CDR1 SQVTM, CDR2 ANQGSEA. V gave up 7 bases and J gave up 2 bases; unmatched junction bases: 9. The length of the CDR3 is 14 residues. The CDR3 DNA sequence: TGCAGCGCTCGGTCTGGGACAGGGCCCTACGAGCAGTACTTC. Amino acid sequence: CSARSGTGPYEQYF.

This clonotype has more than one count but fewer than ten. The chain couples TRBV24-1 to TRBJ2-1; TRBD2 matches at 7 bases. Germline CDR1 and CDR2: KGHDR and SFDVKD. The CDR3 has 15 amino acids. The ends lost 2 bases at V and 5 bases at J; junction bases unmatched: 5. The CDR3 loop reads CATSDSWGGNNEQFF. CDR3 DNA sequence: TGTGCCACCAGTGATTCGTGGGGGGGAAACAATGAGCAGTTCTTC.

This clonotype occurred a few times. This chain connects TRBV10-3 to TRBJ2-7; D might be TRBD1 (6 bases). Germline V gene data show CDR1 as ENHRY and CDR2 as SYGVKD. Trimming cost V 4 bases and J 6 bases, with 19 bases left between them. The CDR3 consists of 15 residues. DNA of the CDR3: TGTGCCATCAGTGGAGGGGGAGCGGCTGGGAGCGAGCAGTACTTC. Protein product: CAISGGGAAGSEQYF.

The chain has TRBV9 and TRBJ2-3; D unresolved. Germline V gene lookup returns CDR1 SGDLS and CDR2 YYNGEE. V was pared by 0 bases and J by 4 bases, with 6 bases between. The CDR3 runs 13 residues. CDR3 loop: CASSVDAADTQYF. CDR3 nucleotide sequence: TGTGCCAGCAGCGTAGATGCGGCAGATACGCAGTATTTT.

The V gene is TRBV11-2, the J gene TRBJ2-5; 8 positions agree with TRBD2. In germline, CDR1 is SGHAT, CDR2 FQNNGV. CDR3 length: 14 amino acids. J gave up 4 bases and V 3 bases, and 4 bases lay outside the gene matches. The CDR3 region is CASSLAGTRETQYF. The DNA for the CDR3 is TGTGCCAGCAGCTTGGCTGGGACTAGAGAGACCCAGTACTTC.

This chain links TRBV15 with TRBJ1-6; the D gene is possibly TRBD1 (6 bases). The CDR3 sequence is 14 residues long. Trimming stripped 1 base from V and 5 bases from J, with 6 bases between. The germline V gene has CDR1 LNHNV and CDR2 YYDKDF (reference sequence). For the CDR3, the DNA is TGTGCCACCAGCAGAGGGACAGATAATTCACCCCTCCACTTT. Its protein product is CATSRGTDNSPLHF.

This clonotype was recorded a few times. The gene calls are TRBV4-2 and TRBJ2-3; tentative D call: TRBD2 (7 bases). V was cut by 0 bases and J by 4 bases, with 20 bases left in between. This CDR3 region has 18 residues. In germline, CDR1 is LGHNA, CDR2 YNFKEQ. The CDR3 DNA follows: TGTGCCAGCAGCCAAGATACGGGGGGCCGAATGGGGCCAGATACGCAGTATTTT. Its protein is CASSQDTGGRMGPDTQYF.